The subject of this entry is one T cell receptor beta chain. The antigen is undetermined. This record comes from a study of identifying expanded T cells in peripheral blood. Study-wide results and caveats: About 1.3 clones differed between technical replicates, versus around 15 and 19 over time.

TCRdb keeps only in-frame clones here, not all; method: immunoSEQ multiplex PCR. The top ten hold around 8.3% of the sample, which has approximately 120,000 clones, about 87% seen once. No infections or other immune events were documented during collection. The source material was blood. The sequence was obtained from a person between 18 and 69 years old in good health.

In DNA, the CDR3 is TGTGCCAGTACGACAGGGACAGCTATAGATACGCAGTATTTT. Its protein is CASTTGTAIDTQYF. The rearrangement uses TRBV19 and TRBJ2-3; 7 bases agree with TRBD1. Germline lookup yields CDR1 LNHDA and CDR2 SQIVND (reference sequence). The CDR3 totals 14 residues. V gave up 7 bases and J gave up 5 bases; unmatched junction bases: 9. The full variable domain, its missing parts supplied by reference TRBV19 and TRBJ2-3, is DGGITQSPKYLFRKEGQNVTLSCEQNLNHDAMYWYRQDPGQGLRLIYYSQIVNDFQKGDIAEGYSVSREKKESFPLTVTSAQKNPTAFYLCASTTGTAIDTQYFGPGTRLTVL.